A selection of T cell receptor beta chains follows, all from one sample in a study of blood T cell repertoires in COVID-19. Assay: immunoSEQ multiplex PCR; the TCRdb copy retains only in-frame clones and omits some. The table lists roughly 200,000 clones, just under 90% of them singletons. The sequenced sample consisted of peripheral blood. These receptors were collected from a woman aged 18-29 years who had recovered from COVID-19. Each CDR3 is given with its conserved first and last residue. A D gene is named only where the DNA matches it firmly. Part of the rows lack a size; the others show once, few, many or a class for expanded clones.

V: TRBV6-2/TRBV6-3; D: TRBD2; size: once; J: TRBJ2-7; CDR3: CASSSGTSGAAGYYEQYF; DNA: TGTGCCAGCAGTTCCGGGACTAGCGGGGCCGCGGGTTACTACGAGCAGTACTTC
V: TRBV10-3; D: TRBD1; size: -; J: TRBJ2-7; CDR3: CATLGTGDYEQYF; DNA: TGTGCCACGTTGGGGACAGGGGATTACGAGCAGTACTTC
V: TRBV7-9; D: TRBD1; size: -; J: TRBJ1-2; CDR3: CASSLTDRGKYGYTF; DNA: TGTGCCAGCAGCTTAACGGACAGGGGAAAATATGGCTACACCTTC
V: TRBV6-6; D: TRBD1; size: -; J: TRBJ1-5; CDR3: CASRQQGVQPQHF; DNA: TGTGCCAGCAGACAACAGGGGGTTCAGCCCCAGCATTTT
V: TRBV19; D: -; size: -; J: TRBJ2-7; CDR3: CASSIPGLRGGYEQYF; DNA: TGTGCCAGTAGTATACCTGGCTTAAGGGGAGGCTACGAGCAGTACTTC
V: TRBV4-1; D: -; size: -; J: TRBJ1-5; CDR3: CASSQDPGNQPQHF; DNA: TGCGCCAGCAGCCAAGATCCCGGGAATCAGCCCCAGCATTTT
V: TRBV7-6; D: -; size: -; J: TRBJ1-1; CDR3: CASSSWSAEAFF; DNA: TGTGCCAGCAGCTCTTGGAGCGCTGAAGCTTTCTTT
V: TRBV7-2; D: TRBD1; size: -; J: TRBJ1-1; CDR3: CASSSGTGLSGKTEAFF; DNA: TGTGCCAGCAGCTCCGGGACAGGGCTATCGGGCAAGACTGAAGCTTTCTTT
V: TRBV6-1; D: -; size: once; J: TRBJ2-2; CDR3: CASSEAWQGRGELFF; DNA: TGTGCCAGCAGTGAAGCTTGGCAGGGTAGGGGGGAGCTGTTTTTT
V: TRBV7-9; D: -; size: -; J: TRBJ2-7; CDR3: CASSLTGLEAYF; DNA: TGTGCCAGCAGCTTGACAGGATTGGAGGCGTACTTC
V: TRBV27; D: TRBD1; size: -; J: TRBJ1-4; CDR3: CASRPLGGQEKLFF; DNA: TGTGCTAGCAGGCCTTTAGGGGGCCAGGAAAAACTGTTTTTT
V: TRBV6-5; D: TRBD1; size: once; J: TRBJ2-7; CDR3: CASSPRQGAYEQYF; DNA: TGTGCCAGCAGTCCCCGTCAGGGGGCCTACGAGCAGTACTTC
V: TRBV29-1; D: -; size: once; J: TRBJ1-3; CDR3: CSVGTRSSGNTIYF; DNA: TGCAGCGTTGGTACGCGGAGCTCTGGAAACACCATATATTTT
V: TRBV4-3; D: TRBD2; size: -; J: TRBJ2-7; CDR3: CASSLGTSGGTYEQYF; DNA: TGCGCCAGCAGCCTAGGGACTAGCGGGGGGACCTACGAGCAGTACTTC
V: TRBV7-2; D: -; size: few; J: TRBJ1-1; CDR3: CASSPPHGTEAFF; DNA: TGTGCCAGCAGCCCACCTCACGGCACTGAAGCTTTCTTT
V: TRBV9; D: TRBD2; size: -; J: TRBJ2-2; CDR3: CASSVATSGATGELFF; DNA: TGTGCCAGCAGCGTAGCAACTAGCGGGGCTACCGGGGAGCTGTTTTTT
V: TRBV12-5; D: -; size: -; J: TRBJ2-1; CDR3: CAIRTQEQFF; DNA: TGTGCTATTAGGACTCAAGAGCAGTTCTTC
V: TRBV9; D: TRBD1; size: -; J: TRBJ1-4; CDR3: CASSVDRGSNEKLFF; DNA: TGTGCCAGCAGCGTAGACAGGGGTTCTAATGAAAAACTGTTTTTT
V: TRBV9; D: -; size: -; J: TRBJ1-2; CDR3: CASSPSNYGYTF; DNA: TGTGCCAGCAGCCCGTCTAACTATGGCTACACCTTC
V: TRBV27; D: TRBD1; size: -; J: TRBJ1-1; CDR3: CASSPWTGRNTEAFF; DNA: TGTGCCAGCAGTCCCTGGACAGGGAGGAACACTGAAGCTTTCTTT
V: TRBV18; D: TRBD1; size: -; J: TRBJ1-1; CDR3: CASSPGQGNTEAFF; DNA: TGTGCCAGCTCACCGGGACAGGGAAATACTGAAGCTTTCTTT
V: TRBV2; D: TRBD2; size: -; J: TRBJ2-3; CDR3: CATGLAGGHGTQYF; DNA: TGTGCCACGGGACTAGCGGGGGGGCATGGTACGCAGTATTTT
V: TRBV7-6; D: -; size: -; J: TRBJ2-3; CDR3: CASSLYPGGVDIGADTQYF; DNA: TGTGCCAGCAGCTTATACCCCGGCGGGGTGGATATAGGGGCAGATACGCAGTATTTT
V: TRBV29-1; D: -; size: -; J: TRBJ2-5; CDR3: CSATLANQETQYF; DNA: TGCAGCGCCACTCTAGCGAACCAAGAGACCCAGTACTTC